The 3 T cell receptor beta chains below come from one sample, sequenced in a study of T cell responses to AZD1222 COVID-19 vaccine. The assay was immunoSEQ multiplex PCR, and TCRdb's table has in-frame clones only and misses some. This repertoire shows fewer than 120,000 clones, 85% to 95% found once; its top ten account for roughly 7%. The input for sequencing was peripheral blood, taken on day 0 of AZD1222 vaccination. Receptors originate from an adult in good health.

The chain links TRBV6-5 to TRBJ1-2; D may be TRBD1 (6 bases). CDR1 is MNHEY and CDR2 is SVGAGI in the germline V gene. The CDR3 extends over 15 amino acids. With 6 bases removed from V and 3 bases from J, the gap between germline ends came to 17 bases. The DNA of the CDR3 is TGTGCCAGCAGCCGCCCGTCCCAGGGGCACTATGGCTACACCTTC. This encodes CASSRPSQGHYGYTF.

The chain couples TRBV20-1 to TRBJ2-3; D possibly uses TRBD1 or TRBD2 (5 bases each). Germline V gene sequence: CDR1 DFQATT, CDR2 SNEGSKA (reference sequence). Trimming took off 3 bases at V and 3 bases at J, with 19 bases between the two ends. The CDR3 is 16 amino acids. In nucleotides, the CDR3 is TGCAGTGCTAGTAAGATCGGCAGGGAGTTGACAGATACGCAGTATTTT. It translates to CSASKIGRELTDTQYF.

CDR3 in amino acids: CASSRFGQGSGELFF. In DNA, the CDR3 is TGTGCCAGCAGTCGTTTCGGACAGGGGAGCGGGGAGCTGTTTTTT. The J gene is TRBJ2-2, the V gene TRBV5-4; 9 positions match TRBD1. The CDR3 is 15 amino acids. With V trimmed by 5 bases and J by 7 bases, 9 bases remained unmatched. Germline values: CDR1 SGHNT, CDR2 YYREEE (reference sequence).